The 7 T cell receptor beta chains below come from one sample, sequenced in a study of blood T cell repertoires in COVID-19. Profiled with immunoSEQ multiplex PCR; TCRdb holds only in-frame clones, not every one. This sample has 170,000 or so clones, with more than 75% found just once. The sequenced sample consisted of PBMCs or T cells enriched from blood (not recorded which). The origin of the receptors is a woman aged 45-60 years who had recovered from COVID-19.

The chain recombines TRBV6-4 with TRBJ2-7; TRBD1 matches at 7 bases. Germline CDR1 is MRHNA and CDR2 is SNTAGT. The CDR3 extends over 20 amino acids. The V and J ends lost 2 bases and 1 base, in that order; junction bases with no gene match: 20. DNA of the CDR3: TGTGCCAGCAGTGACGCGGCTGGGACAGAAGGAACTCTCACTTCCTACGAGCAGTACTTC. Encoded protein: CASSDAAGTEGTLTSYEQYF.

The chain uses TRBV24-1 and TRBJ2-1; 9 bases fit TRBD2. V gave up 3 bases and J gave up 8 bases; unmatched junction bases: 7. This CDR3 contains 15 residues. CDR1 and CDR2 from the germline V gene are KGHDR and SFDVKD. The CDR3 spells CATSDPGLAIYEQFF. The CDR3 nucleotides read TGTGCCACCAGTGATCCGGGACTAGCTATCTATGAGCAGTTCTTC.

This chain connects TRBV18 to TRBJ2-1; TRBD2 aligns across 8 bases. This CDR3 has 16 amino acids. The ends lost 5 bases at V and 4 bases at J; junction bases unmatched: 10. Germline CDR1 and CDR2: KGHSH and LQKENI. CDR3: CASSDGRGRLYNEQFF. The CDR3 DNA sequence: TGTGCCAGCTCAGACGGGAGGGGCCGCCTGTACAATGAGCAGTTCTTC.

CDR3 coding DNA: TGTGCCAGCAGCGGTACGGACAGGGCGAACACTGAAGCTTTCTTT. Encoded protein: CASSGTDRANTEAFF. This chain connects TRBV11-3 to TRBJ1-1, with TRBD1 matching 8 bases. Germline loops: CDR1 SGHNT, CDR2 YENEEA. With V trimmed by 5 bases and J by 1 base, 6 bases remained unmatched. The CDR3 sequence is 15 residues long. Filled out from reference TRBV11-3 and TRBJ1-1, the complete variable domain reads EAGVVQSPRYKIIEKKQPVAFWCNPISGHNTLYWYLQNLGQGPELLIRYENEEAVDDSQLPKDRFSAERLKGVDSTLKIQPAELGDSAVYLCASSGTDRANTEAFFGQGTRLTVV.

The J gene is TRBJ2-2, the V gene TRBV3-1 (or the pseudogene TRBV3-2), with 14 bases that match TRBD2. Germline assignment: CDR1 LGHDT and CDR2 YNNKEL (reference sequence). The junction had 3 bases not matched to a gene; V was cut back by 4 bases and J by 5 bases. The CDR3 extends over 16 amino acids. The CDR3 region is CASSLGLAGGTGELFF. CDR3 in DNA: TGTGCCAGCAGCCTTGGACTAGCGGGAGGAACCGGGGAGCTGTTTTTT.

This chain joins TRBV6-5 and TRBJ1-5; TRBD1 is a possible D gene (5 bases). Trimming left V 10 bases short and J 4 bases short, with 8 bases between. Per the germline V gene, CDR1 is MNHEY and CDR2 is SVGAGI. The CDR3 consists of 11 residues. CDR3 region: CATGVNQPQHF. Here the CDR3 DNA reads TGTGCCACGGGGGTTAATCAGCCCCAGCATTTT.

This rearrangement joins TRBV2 to TRBJ2-7, with 11 positions matching TRBD2. The germline V gene encodes CDR1 SNHLY and CDR2 FYNNEI. The CDR3 contains 13 residues. Germline trimming cut 5 bases from V and 4 bases from J; bases unmatched to any gene: 1. CDR3: CASSLAGGYEQYF. In nucleotides, the CDR3 is TGTGCCAGCAGTCTAGCGGGAGGTTACGAGCAGTACTTC.